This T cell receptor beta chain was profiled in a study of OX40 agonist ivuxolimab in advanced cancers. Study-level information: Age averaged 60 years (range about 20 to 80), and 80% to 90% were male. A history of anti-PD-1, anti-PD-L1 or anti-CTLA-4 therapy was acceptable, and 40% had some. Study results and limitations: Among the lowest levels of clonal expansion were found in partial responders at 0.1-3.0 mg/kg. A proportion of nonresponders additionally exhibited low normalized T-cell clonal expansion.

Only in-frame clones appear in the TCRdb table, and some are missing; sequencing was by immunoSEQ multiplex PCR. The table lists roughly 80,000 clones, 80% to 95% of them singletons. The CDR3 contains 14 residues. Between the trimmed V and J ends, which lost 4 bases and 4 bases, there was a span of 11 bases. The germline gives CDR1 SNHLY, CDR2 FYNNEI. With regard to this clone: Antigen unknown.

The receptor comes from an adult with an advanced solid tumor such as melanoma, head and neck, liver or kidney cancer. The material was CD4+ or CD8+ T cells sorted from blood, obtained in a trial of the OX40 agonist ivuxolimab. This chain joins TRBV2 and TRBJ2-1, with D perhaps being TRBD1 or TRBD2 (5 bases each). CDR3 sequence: CASSGRDRYNEQFF. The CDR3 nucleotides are TGTGCCAGCAGTGGCCGGGACCGATACAATGAGCAGTTCTTC. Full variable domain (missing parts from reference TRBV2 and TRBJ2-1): EPEVTQTPSHQVTQMGQEVILRCVPISNHLYFYWYRQILGQKVEFLVSFYNNEISEKSEIFDDQFSVERPDGSNFTLKIRSTKLEDSAMYFCASSGRDRYNEQFFGPGTRLTVL.